A selection of T cell receptor beta chains follows, all from one sample in a study of cytomegalovirus exposure and HLA in healthy donors. Produced via immunoSEQ multiplex PCR; TCRdb's table is partial and in-frame only. Among approximately 210,000 clones listed, about 75% were seen once. The source material was PBMCs. The receptors originated from a male donor in good health and CMV-seronegative. Both conserved end residues are part of each CDR3. A D gene is named only where the DNA matches it firmly. The listing skips clone size in some rows; elsewhere it reads once, few, many or a size class.

TRBV6-6	TRBJ2-7	NA	15	NA	TGTGCCAGCAGTTACCCGGTGGGGCGGAACTACGAGCAGTACTTC	CASSYPVGRNYEQYF
TRBV28	TRBJ1-2	TRBD1	14	NA	TGTGCCAGCAGTGGACAGGGTGAGATCTATGGCTACACCTTC	CASSGQGEIYGYTF
TRBV27	TRBJ1-5	TRBD1	13	few	TGTGCCAGCAGTTTGGGGACAGGATTACCCCAGCATTTT	CASSLGTGLPQHF
TRBV28	TRBJ1-5	TRBD1	15	NA	TGTGCCAGCAGTTCGGGACAGGGGCTTAGTCAGCCCCAGCATTTT	CASSSGQGLSQPQHF
TRBV6-5	TRBJ2-7	NA	14	NA	TGTGCCAGCAGTTCCCCGGGACACTCCTACGAGCAGTACTTC	CASSSPGHSYEQYF
TRBV14	TRBJ2-4	TRBD2	14	NA	TGTGCCAGCAGCCAAGGGACGGGGGGGGACATTCAGTACTTC	CASSQGTGGDIQYF
TRBV2	TRBJ1-2	NA	14	NA	TGTGCCAGCAGCGGTAGGACAGCGAACTATGGCTACACCTTC	CASSGRTANYGYTF
TRBV6-5	TRBJ2-7	TRBD2	12	NA	TGTTCCGCCGGGGCTAGCGGGGCAAGCGGGTACTTC	CSAGASGASGYF
TRBV18	TRBJ1-1	TRBD1	16	NA	TGTGCCAGCTCACTCGGACAGGGGGCGATGGGCACTGAAGCTTTCTTT	CASSLGQGAMGTEAFF
TRBV4-1	TRBJ2-3	TRBD2	16	NA	TGCGCCAGCAGCCAAACTAGCGGGATAACCCCAGATACGCAGTATTTT	CASSQTSGITPDTQYF
TRBV5-4	TRBJ2-2	NA	13	NA	TGTGCCAGCAGCTTGCAACTGTCCGGGGAGCTGTTTTTT	CASSLQLSGELFF
TRBV7-7	TRBJ2-7	NA	15	NA	TGTGCTAGCAGCTTAGGTATAGGGAGTGTCTACGAGCAGTACTTC	CASSLGIGSVYEQYF
TRBV30	TRBJ2-3	NA	13	once	TGTGCCTGGAGTGGAGACAGACGAGATACGCAGTATTTT	CAWSGDRRDTQYF
TRBV29-1	TRBJ1-1	NA	11	NA	TGCAGCGTTGAATTAGAGATTGAAGCTTTCTTT	CSVELEIEAFF
TRBV7-9	TRBJ1-1	TRBD1	15	NA	TGTGCCAGCAGCTTTTGGACAGGGAGGGACACTGAAGCTTTCTTT	CASSFWTGRDTEAFF
TRBV7-3	TRBJ2-3	TRBD2	12	NA	TGTGCCAGCAGCTTAGCGGGAGGGACGCAGTATTTT	CASSLAGGTQYF
TRBV5-1	TRBJ1-4	NA	13	NA	TGCGCCAGCAGCTCCGCGGCGGAGGAAAAACTGTTTTTT	CASSSAAEEKLFF
TRBV6-1	TRBJ2-3	NA	15	NA	TGTGCCAGCAGTGAAGGCGACAGCCACACAGATACGCAGTATTTT	CASSEGDSHTDTQYF
TRBV10-3	TRBJ2-7	TRBD2	15	few	TGTGCCAGCACCCGAGGGTCGGCTAGCGGCTACGAGCAGTACTTC	CASTRGSASGYEQYF
TRBV6-1	TRBJ2-7	NA	16	NA	TGTGCCAGCAGTGAAGTTTGGGGCGGATTGACATACGAGCAGTACTTC	CASSEVWGGLTYEQYF
TRBV28	TRBJ1-1	TRBD1	15	NA	TGTGCCAGCAAGGGACAGGGGGCTCGTGTCACTGAAGCTTTCTTT	CASKGQGARVTEAFF
TRBV30	TRBJ1-4	TRBD1	15	NA	TGTGCCTGGAGTGTAGGGGACAGGACGAATGAAAAACTGTTTTTT	CAWSVGDRTNEKLFF
TRBV15	TRBJ1-5	TRBD1	16	few	TGTGCCACCAGCAGACGGACAGGGGGAGAAACGGGACCCCAGCATTTT	CATSRRTGGETGPQHF
TRBV5-4	TRBJ2-5	TRBD1	14	NA	TGTGCCAGCAGCTCCACAGGGGCCCAAGAGACCCAGTACTTC	CASSSTGAQETQYF
TRBV19	TRBJ1-1	NA	15	NA	TGTGCCAGTAGTTCACCAGGGAGGGGGGACACTGAAGCTTTCTTT	CASSSPGRGDTEAFF
TRBV19	TRBJ1-2	NA	11	once	TGTGCCACCCGCGGAGGGAACGGCTACACCTTC	CATRGGNGYTF
TRBV27	TRBJ1-6	NA	14	NA	TGTGCCAGCAGCCCGGGCAGGGGTAATTCACCCCTCCACTTT	CASSPGRGNSPLHF
TRBV6-1	TRBJ1-1	NA	11	NA	TGTGCCAGCACTTTGAACACTGAAGCTTTCTTT	CASTLNTEAFF
TRBV10-3	TRBJ1-1	NA	15	NA	TGTGCCATCAAGTCGGGGGGCGCGGGAAGCACTGAAGCTTTCTTT	CAIKSGGAGSTEAFF
TRBV2	TRBJ2-7	NA	14	NA	TGTGCCAGCAGTGTGGGCCAGGGAACCTACGAGCAGTACTTC	CASSVGQGTYEQYF
TRBV5-1	TRBJ2-3	NA	17	NA	TGCGCCAGCAGCTCCGGAAGGGGGGGGGCGGGGGATAGGACGCAGTATTTT	CASSSGRGGAGDRTQYF